This T cell receptor (beta chain) was recorded in a study of blood T cell repertoires in COVID-19. TCRdb keeps only in-frame clones here, not all; method: immunoSEQ multiplex PCR. Here the sample spans approximately 270,000 clones, 80% to 95% being singletons. The CDR3 covers 15 residues. Germline V CDR1 and CDR2: LGHNA, YNFKEQ. The V end was cut by 4 bases, the J end by 4 bases, with 14 bases between. The receptor comes from a man aged 35-49 years who had been exposed to COVID-19. The source material was PBMCs or T cells enriched from blood (not recorded which). This chain uses TRBV4-2 with TRBJ2-1; a weak D match, TRBD2 (5 bases). In DNA form, the CDR3 reads TGTGCCAGCAGCCCTTCCAGCGGACCTTACAATGAGCAGTTCTTC. Protein product: CASSPSSGPYNEQFF.